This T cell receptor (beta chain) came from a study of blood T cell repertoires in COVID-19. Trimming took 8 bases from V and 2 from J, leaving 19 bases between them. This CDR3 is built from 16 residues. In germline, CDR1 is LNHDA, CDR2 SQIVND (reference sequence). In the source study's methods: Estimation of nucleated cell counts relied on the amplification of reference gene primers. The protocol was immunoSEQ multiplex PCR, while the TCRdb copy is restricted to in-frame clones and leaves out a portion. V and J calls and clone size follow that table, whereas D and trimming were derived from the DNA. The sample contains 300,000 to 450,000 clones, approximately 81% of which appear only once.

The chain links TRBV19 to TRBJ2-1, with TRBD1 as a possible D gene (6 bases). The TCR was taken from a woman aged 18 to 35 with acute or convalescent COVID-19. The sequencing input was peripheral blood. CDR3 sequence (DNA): TGTGCCAGTCAGAAGGGGGTGGGCGGCCCCTACAATGAGCAGTTCTTC. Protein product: CASQKGVGGPYNEQFF.